The 27 T cell receptor beta chains presented below share a single source sample, sequenced in a study of T cells in Graves' hyperthyroidism and ophthalmopathy. Template material for amplifying TCR beta CDR3 regions consisted of RNA transcripts. Carried out on the TCR CDR3, a first-round RT-PCR used the HTBI primer set. Via MiXCR, TCRdb re-called the multiplex PCR reads, giving one row per CDR3 protein. This table holds more than 350,000 distinct CDR3 sequences, roughly 15% found once. Sequencing input: blood. These receptors were obtained from a woman aged 25 to 39 with Graves' ophthalmopathy.

A few counts support this clonotype. V and J are TRBV11-2 and TRBJ2-2; no definite D call. Trimming removed 0 bases from V and 6 bases from J, with 5 bases in between. Looked up from germline, CDR1 is SGHAT and CDR2 is FQNNGV. The CDR3 runs 13 residues. The CDR3 DNA follows: TGTGCCAGCAGCTTAGATCTTTCCGGGGAGCTGTTTTTT. Translation gives CASSLDLSGELFF.

About this clonotype itself: A much larger clone lies a single base off, so this may be a read error. The chain joins TRBV5-1 to TRBJ2-3; perhaps TRBD1 as D (6 bases). CDR3 length: 14 amino acids. The germline V and J ends were trimmed by 4 bases and 6 bases, with 15 bases remaining between them. From germline, CDR1 is SGHRS and CDR2 YFSETQ. The CDR3 is CASSLGAPGDTQYF. The CDR3 DNA is TGCGCCAGCAGCCTGGGGGCGCCGGGGGATACGCAGTATTTT.

As regards this clonotype: Being one base from a much bigger clone, this may be a read error. The chain carries TRBV6-5 and TRBJ2-1; 8 bases match TRBD2. The CDR3 runs 16 residues. Germline V gene data show CDR1 as MNHEY and CDR2 as SVGAGI. Trimming removed 2 bases from V and 0 bases from J; junction bases left unmatched: 3. The CDR3 nucleotides read TGTGCCAGCAGTTACCGGCGGGGGGCCTCCTACAATGAGCAGTTCTTC. Its protein is CASSYRRGASYNEQFF.

The table lists this clonotype with many counts. DNA for the CDR3: TGCAGTGCTCCTCGGACTAGCGGGAGCTCCTACGAGCAGTACTTC. Amino acids: CSAPRTSGSSYEQYF. V and J are TRBV20-1 and TRBJ2-7, with 13 bases aligning to TRBD2. The length of the CDR3 is 15 residues. In germline, CDR1 is DFQATT, CDR2 SNEGSKA (reference sequence). V gave up 5 bases and J gave up 0 bases; unmatched junction bases: 4.

In its sample, this clonotype was seen many times. The gene calls are TRBV12-3 or TRBV12-4 and TRBJ2-2; D perhaps matches TRBD1 (6 bases). The CDR3 loop spans 14 amino acids. Trimming stripped 6 bases from V and 2 bases from J, with 10 bases between. The CDR3 DNA follows: TGTGCCAGCAGACACAGGGATAACACCGGGGAGCTGTTTTTT. Protein product: CASRHRDNTGELFF.

This clonotype was detected only a few times. This chain links TRBV7-6 with TRBJ2-1, with 11 bases matching TRBD2. This CDR3 is built from 15 residues. The V and J ends lost 1 base and 8 bases, in that order; junction bases with no gene match: 4. Germline V CDR1 and CDR2: SGHVS, FNYEAQ. The CDR3 sequence is CASSLGGSGGDEQFF. The CDR3 region has the DNA TGTGCCAGCAGCTTAGGAGGTAGCGGGGGGGATGAGCAGTTCTTC.

On this clonotype: Germline is not matched at one junction end, which may reflect a read error. The CDR3 here is CSARRLGSYNEQYF. DNA for the CDR3: TGCAGCGCTAGACGGCTGGGGTCCTACAATGAGCAGTACTTC. The chain is built from TRBV20-1 and TRBJ2-1; no clear D gene. The DNA matches TRBJ2-7 better at its end, which makes the J call doubtful. There are 14 residues in the CDR3. The germline CDR1 and CDR2 sequences are DFQATT and SNEGSKA (reference sequence).

This clonotype was counted many times. This sequence joins TRBV20-1 and TRBJ2-7; 15 bases match TRBD2. The CDR3 has 17 amino acids. Germline V gives CDR1 DFQATT, CDR2 SNEGSKA (reference sequence). V lost 5 bases and J lost 6; bases outside the gene matches: 14. The CDR3 here is CSAARTSGGGKPTEQYF. The CDR3 nucleotides are TGCAGTGCTGCTCGGACTAGCGGGGGGGGGAAGCCTACCGAGCAGTACTTC.

Regarding this clonotype: A read error is possible here, since a much larger clone lies one base away. CDR3 in amino acids: CSAPDHLERGETRYF. As DNA, the CDR3 is TGCAGTGCGCCAGACCACCTCGAGCGTGGGGAGACCCGGTACTTC. The V call is TRBV20-1, the J call TRBJ2-5, with D possibly matching TRBD2 (5 bases). The germline gives CDR1 DFQATT, CDR2 SNEGSKA (reference sequence). The CDR3 is 15 residues long.

This clonotype was observed many times. J is TRBJ1-2 and V is TRBV20-1; the D gene is possibly TRBD1 (6 bases). This CDR3 region has 11 residues. Germline-derived CDR1 and CDR2 are DFQATT and SNEGSKA (reference sequence). Trimming took off 3 bases at V and 8 bases at J, with 10 bases between the two ends. The CDR3 here is CSASKGEGYTF. The CDR3 bases are TGCAGTGCTAGTAAGGGGGAAGGCTACACCTTC.

CDR3 amino acids: CASRKLAGDNEQFF. CDR3 DNA sequence: TGTGCCAGCAGAAAACTAGCGGGGGACAATGAGCAGTTCTTC. The chain recombines TRBV6-1 with TRBJ2-1, with 11 bases identical to TRBD2. The junction had 3 bases not matched to a gene; V was cut back by 6 bases and J by 5 bases. The germline V gene has CDR1 MNHNS and CDR2 SASEGT. CDR3 length: 14 amino acids.

This clonotype was seen repeatedly, ten times or more. The chain employs TRBV28 and TRBJ1-3; maybe TRBD1 (6 bases). The germline V gene encodes CDR1 MDHEN and CDR2 SYDVKM. CDR3 length equals 15 residues. V was pared by 5 bases and J by 2 bases, with 13 bases between. This chain's CDR3 is CASSEQGLTGNTIYF. CDR3 in DNA: TGTGCCAGCAGTGAACAGGGTTTGACTGGAAACACCATATATTTT.

Note on this clonotype: A much more abundant neighbour one base away suggests this may be a read error. The CDR3 DNA follows: TGTGCCAGCAGTCTCGGGGGCCCTGAAGCTTTCTTT. This codes for CASSLGGPEAFF. The chain uses TRBV28 and TRBJ1-1, with D possibly being TRBD1 (6 bases). The CDR3 is 12 residues long. Trimming took 5 bases from V and 6 from J, leaving 10 bases between them. The germline V gene encodes CDR1 MDHEN and CDR2 SYDVKM.

This clonotype was seen many times. The CDR3 reads CASSTDGAGTSGGSVRDTQYF. The DNA for the CDR3 is TGTGCCAGCAGCACAGATGGAGCCGGGACTAGCGGGGGGTCTGTCAGGGATACGCAGTATTTT. The chain links TRBV12-3 or TRBV12-4 to TRBJ2-3, with 15 bases lining up with TRBD2. With V trimmed by 6 bases and J by 6 bases, 22 bases remained unmatched. This CDR3 spans 21 amino acids.

In its sample, this clonotype was seen many times. The chain links TRBV30 to TRBJ2-3; 9 nucleotides line up with TRBD2. V trimming: 0 bases; J trimming: 4 bases; junction bases outside the gene matches: 2. The CDR3 runs 14 residues. Germline V gives CDR1 GTSNPN, CDR2 SVGIG (reference sequence). The CDR3 is CAWSVGGGADTQYF. Written as DNA, the CDR3 is TGTGCCTGGAGTGTGGGCGGGGGGGCAGATACGCAGTATTTT.

This clonotype was seen a few times. V gene TRBV20-1 combines with J gene TRBJ1-6, with D unclear. There are 13 residues in the CDR3. Germline CDR1 is DFQATT and CDR2 is SNEGSKA (reference sequence). The CDR3 coding sequence is TGCAGCCCTTGGGTACTAAATAATTCACCCCTCCACTTT. Its translation: CSPWVLNNSPLHF.

This clonotype was observed a few times. This chain uses TRBV3-1 with TRBJ2-1; D is uncertain. Germline lookup yields CDR1 LGHDT and CDR2 YNNKEL (reference sequence). Trimming took 1 base from V and 15 from J, leaving 13 bases between them. The CDR3 runs 12 residues. The CDR3 DNA sequence: TGTGCCAGCAGCCAAGGTAATCGTCAACGGTTCTTC. Protein product: CASSQGNRQRFF.

This clonotype has a count of ten or more. V is TRBV6-1 and J is TRBJ1-1; unclear D gene. The CDR3 contains 14 residues. V dropped 2 bases and J dropped 0 bases, with 7 bases sitting between them. Germline CDR1 and CDR2: MNHNS and SASEGT. The CDR3, as DNA: TGTGCCAGCAGTGAATACCTCGTGAACACTGAAGCTTTCTTT. Translated, it gives CASSEYLVNTEAFF.

This clonotype was seen just once. The V call is TRBV19, the J call TRBJ1-5, with TRBD1 as a possible D gene (5 bases). Germline CDR1 is LNHDA and CDR2 is SQIVND (reference sequence). Trimming removed 9 bases from V and 6 bases from J, with 15 bases in between. There are 13 residues in the CDR3. CDR3 sequence: CASGAPIIQPQHF. CDR3 nucleotides: TGTGCCAGCGGGGCGCCCATCATTCAGCCCCAGCATTTT.

On this clonotype: Germline is not matched at one junction end, which may reflect a read error. This chain joins TRBV6-1 and TRBJ1-1; D is undetermined. The V gene's germline CDR1 is MNHNS and CDR2 SASEGT. The CDR3 runs 14 residues. The CDR3 region is CAGRSSGKNTEAFF. DNA for the CDR3: TGTGCCGGCAGGTCATCCGGGAAGAACACTGAAGCTTTCTTT.

This clonotype was seen ten or more times. V is TRBV6-1 and J is TRBJ2-1; the D gene is possibly TRBD2 (6 bases). CDR1 is MNHNS and CDR2 is SASEGT in the germline V gene. Trimming cost V 7 bases and J 0 bases, with 10 bases left between them. This CDR3 region has 14 residues. In DNA, the CDR3 is TGTGCCAGCACGGGACTTTCCTCCTACAATGAGCAGTTCTTC. This gives the protein CASTGLSSYNEQFF.

This clonotype was seen many times. The chain employs TRBV3-1 and TRBJ1-6; D not certain. Germline V gives CDR1 LGHDT, CDR2 YNNKEL (reference sequence). Trimming took off 4 bases at V and 5 bases at J, with 6 bases between the two ends. The CDR3 length is 13 residues. This chain's CDR3 is CASSRQDNSPLHF. CDR3 nucleotides: TGTGCCAGCAGCCGCCAGGATAATTCACCCCTCCACTTT.

This clonotype appeared many times. This chain connects TRBV11-2 to TRBJ2-3; TRBD2 aligns across 9 bases. Germline assignment: CDR1 SGHAT and CDR2 FQNNGV. V trimming: 3 bases; J trimming: 4 bases; junction bases outside the gene matches: 5. This CDR3 is 15 amino acids long. The CDR3 sequence is CASSFGGGVADTQYF. For the CDR3, the DNA is TGTGCCAGCAGCTTCGGCGGGGGGGTCGCAGATACGCAGTATTTT.

This clonotype came up many times. The V gene is TRBV12-3 or TRBV12-4, the J gene TRBJ1-5, with D tentatively TRBD1 (5 bases). The CDR3 totals 13 residues. Trimming took 3 bases from V and 6 from J, leaving 9 bases between them. The CDR3, as DNA: TGTGCCAGCAGTTTGGGGGGAGGTCAGCCCCAGCATTTT. Encoded protein: CASSLGGGQPQHF.

In this sample, this clonotype turned up many times. The gene calls are TRBV10-3 and TRBJ1-1, with D possibly being TRBD1 (5 bases). The CDR3 length is 13 residues. In germline, CDR1 is ENHRY, CDR2 SYGVKD. The V end lost 9 bases, the J end lost 0 bases, and 11 bases lay between the germline ends. The CDR3 sequence: CAITDSLNTEAFF. CDR3 DNA: TGTGCCATAACCGACAGCCTGAACACTGAAGCTTTCTTT.

As concerns this clonotype: The CDR3 does not end in the conserved phenylalanine or tryptophan, so this is likely a read error. The chain carries TRBV27 and TRBJ1-3, with D perhaps matching TRBD1 (5 bases). The ends were cut back, 9 bases at V and 2 bases at J, with 11 bases in the middle. The CDR3 covers 13 residues. CDR1 and CDR2 (germline): MNHEY, SMNVEV (reference sequence). CDR3 amino acids: CASIGGAGNTIYS. The CDR3 DNA is TGTGCCAGTATTGGGGGAGCTGGAAACACCATATATTCT.

This clonotype was found many times. The chain has TRBV5-1 and TRBJ2-7; 8 positions agree with TRBD1. The CDR3 consists of 16 residues. V lost 3 bases, J lost 1 base, and 9 bases stayed unmatched. Germline assignment: CDR1 SGHRS and CDR2 YFSETQ. The CDR3 sequence is CASSSGTGPTSYEQYF. CDR3 DNA: TGCGCCAGCAGCTCGGGGACAGGCCCGACATCCTACGAGCAGTACTTC.